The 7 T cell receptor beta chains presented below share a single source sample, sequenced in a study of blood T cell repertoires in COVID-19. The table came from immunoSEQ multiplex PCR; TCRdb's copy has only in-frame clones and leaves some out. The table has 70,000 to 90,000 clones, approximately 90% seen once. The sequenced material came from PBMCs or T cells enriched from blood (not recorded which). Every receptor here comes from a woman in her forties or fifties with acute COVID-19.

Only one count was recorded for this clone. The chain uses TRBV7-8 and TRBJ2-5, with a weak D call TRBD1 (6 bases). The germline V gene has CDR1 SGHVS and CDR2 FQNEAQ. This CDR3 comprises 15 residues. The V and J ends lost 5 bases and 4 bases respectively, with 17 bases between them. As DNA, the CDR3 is TGTGCCAGCAGCCTACGAGGACAGTTAATAGAGACCCAGTACTTC. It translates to CASSLRGQLIETQYF.

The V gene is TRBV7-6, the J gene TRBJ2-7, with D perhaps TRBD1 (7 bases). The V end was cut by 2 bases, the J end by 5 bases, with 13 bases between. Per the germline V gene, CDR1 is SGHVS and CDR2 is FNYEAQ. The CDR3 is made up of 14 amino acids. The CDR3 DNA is TGTGCCAGCAGCTTACTTCAGGGGGAGGACGAGCAGTACTTC. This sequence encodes CASSLLQGEDEQYF.

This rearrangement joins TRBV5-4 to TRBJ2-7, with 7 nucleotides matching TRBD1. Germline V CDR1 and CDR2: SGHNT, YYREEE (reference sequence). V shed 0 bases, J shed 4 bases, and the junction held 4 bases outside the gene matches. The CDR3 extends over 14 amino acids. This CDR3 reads CASSLDAGGYEQYF. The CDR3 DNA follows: TGTGCCAGCAGCTTGGATGCAGGGGGATACGAGCAGTACTTC.

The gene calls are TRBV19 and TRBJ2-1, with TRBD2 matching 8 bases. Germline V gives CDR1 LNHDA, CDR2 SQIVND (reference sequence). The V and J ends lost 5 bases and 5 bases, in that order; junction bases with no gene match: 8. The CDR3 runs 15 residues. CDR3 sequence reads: CASSLSAGVHNEQFF. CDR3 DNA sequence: TGTGCCAGTAGTCTCTCAGCGGGAGTACACAATGAGCAGTTCTTC.

CDR3 protein: CASSLDGVSGNTIYF. The CDR3 DNA reads TGCGCCAGCAGCTTGGATGGAGTATCTGGAAACACCATATATTTT. The rearrangement links TRBV5-1 to TRBJ1-3; D gene ambiguous. The CDR3 covers 15 residues. Germline CDR1 is SGHRS and CDR2 is YFSETQ. Trimming left V 0 bases short and J 1 base short, with 8 bases between.

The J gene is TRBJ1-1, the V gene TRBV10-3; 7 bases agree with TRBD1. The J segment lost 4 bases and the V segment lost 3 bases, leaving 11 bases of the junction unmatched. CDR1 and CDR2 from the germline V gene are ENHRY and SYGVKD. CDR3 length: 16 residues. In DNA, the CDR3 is TGTGCCATCAGTGACCCGCTGAGGGGGCTGATCACTGAAGCTTTCTTT. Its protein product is CAISDPLRGLITEAFF.

The CDR3 DNA follows: TGTGCCATCAGTGGGGGGGTAGCAACTAATGAAAAACTGTTTTTT. Translated: CAISGGVATNEKLFF. This chain connects TRBV10-3 to TRBJ1-4, with a weak D call TRBD1 (5 bases). This CDR3 contains 15 residues. Germline values: CDR1 ENHRY, CDR2 SYGVKD. V was shortened by 4 bases and J by 0 bases, with 9 bases between the two germline ends.